This TCR beta chain was sequenced in a study of response to subunit inactivated influenza vaccine. TCRdb ran MiXCR on the RT-PCR reads and lists one entry per CDR3 protein. The profile shows roughly 540,000 distinct CDR3 sequences, roughly 25% of them singletons. V shed 4 bases, J shed 2 bases, and the junction held 7 bases outside the gene matches. The CDR3 totals 16 residues. CDR1 is SGHTA and CDR2 is FQGNSA in the germline V gene. These data were also reused for a study on T cells expressing NK-cell markers. That source notes: The authors made TCR beta cDNA libraries by 5'RACE template switching. This switching added a universal primer site and UMIs. The eight sequenced donors comprised seven who were HCMV-seropositive and one who was seronegative. Researchers report these clonotypes also headed the CD3+CD56-NKG2C+ fraction in several donors.

The chain recombines TRBV7-2 with TRBJ2-1; 8 nucleotides align to TRBD2. The sequence came from a man aged 50 or older who received an inactivated influenza vaccine. The sample here was CD4+ T cells sorted from PBMCs, taken roughly 12 days after vaccination. This CDR3 reads CASSSRPGLAYNEQFF. CDR3 in DNA: TGTGCCAGCAGCTCCAGGCCGGGACTAGCCTACAATGAGCAGTTCTTC.